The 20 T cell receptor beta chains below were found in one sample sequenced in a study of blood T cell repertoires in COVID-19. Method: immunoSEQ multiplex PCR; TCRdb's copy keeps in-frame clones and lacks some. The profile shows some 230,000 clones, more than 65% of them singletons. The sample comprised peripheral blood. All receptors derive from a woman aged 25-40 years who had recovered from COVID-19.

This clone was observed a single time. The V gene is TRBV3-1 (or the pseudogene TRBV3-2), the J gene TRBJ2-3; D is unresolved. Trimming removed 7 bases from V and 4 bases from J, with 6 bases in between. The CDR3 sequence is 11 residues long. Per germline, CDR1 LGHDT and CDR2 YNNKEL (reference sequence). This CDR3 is CASTSADTQYF. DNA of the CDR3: TGTGCCAGCACCTCCGCAGATACGCAGTATTTT.

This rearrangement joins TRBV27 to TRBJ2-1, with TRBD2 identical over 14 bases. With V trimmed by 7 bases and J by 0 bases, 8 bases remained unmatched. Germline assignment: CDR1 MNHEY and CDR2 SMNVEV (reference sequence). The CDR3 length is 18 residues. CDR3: CASTTPGLAGGSYNEQFF. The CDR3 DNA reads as TGTGCCAGCACCACCCCCGGACTAGCGGGAGGCTCCTACAATGAGCAGTTCTTC.

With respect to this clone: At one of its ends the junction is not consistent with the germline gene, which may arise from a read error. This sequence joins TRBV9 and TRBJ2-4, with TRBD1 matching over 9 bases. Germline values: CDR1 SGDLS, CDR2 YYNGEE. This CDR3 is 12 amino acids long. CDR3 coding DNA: TGTGCCAGCAGCGTATCGGGACAGGGCCCTACCTTC. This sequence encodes CASSVSGQGPTF.

Written as DNA, the CDR3 is TGTGCCAGCAGTAGACAGGGCCTCCAAGAGACCCAGTACTTC. Its protein is CASSRQGLQETQYF. The V and J genes are TRBV11-3 and TRBJ2-5; TRBD1 matches 7 bases. CDR1 is SGHNT and CDR2 is YENEEA in the germline V gene. The CDR3 has 14 residues. J gave up 1 base and V 6 bases, and 5 bases lay outside the gene matches.

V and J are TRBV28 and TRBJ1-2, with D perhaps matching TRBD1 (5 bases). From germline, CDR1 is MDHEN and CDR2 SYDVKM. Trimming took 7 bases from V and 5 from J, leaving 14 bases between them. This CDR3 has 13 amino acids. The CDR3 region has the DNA TGTGCCAGCACCCTCCCGGGGGAGTATGGCTACACCTTC. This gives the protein CASTLPGEYGYTF.

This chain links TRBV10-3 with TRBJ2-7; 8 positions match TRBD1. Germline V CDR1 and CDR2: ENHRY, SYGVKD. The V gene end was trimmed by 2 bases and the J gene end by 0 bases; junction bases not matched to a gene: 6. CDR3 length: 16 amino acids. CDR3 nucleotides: TGTGCCATCAGTGAGAAACAGGGGGTAAGCTCCTACGAGCAGTACTTC. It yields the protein CAISEKQGVSSYEQYF.

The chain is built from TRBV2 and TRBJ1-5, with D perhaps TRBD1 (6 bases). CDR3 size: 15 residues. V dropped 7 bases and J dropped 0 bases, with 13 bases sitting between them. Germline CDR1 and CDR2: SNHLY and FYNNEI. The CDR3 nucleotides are TGTGCCAGCAAGTCAACAGGGATTAGCAATCAGCCCCAGCATTTT. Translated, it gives CASKSTGISNQPQHF.

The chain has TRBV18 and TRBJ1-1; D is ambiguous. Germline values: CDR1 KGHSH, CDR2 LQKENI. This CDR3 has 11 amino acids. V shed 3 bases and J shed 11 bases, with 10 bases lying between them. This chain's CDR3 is CASSPSGGAFF. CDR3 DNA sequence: TGTGCCAGCTCACCGTCCGGCGGGGCTTTCTTT.

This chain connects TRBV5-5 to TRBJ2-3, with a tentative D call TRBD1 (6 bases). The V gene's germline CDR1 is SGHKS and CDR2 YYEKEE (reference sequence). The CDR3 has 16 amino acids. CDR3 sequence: CASLIFGQGTTDTQYF. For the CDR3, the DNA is TGTGCAAGCCTCATCTTTGGTCAGGGGACCACAGATACGCAGTATTTT. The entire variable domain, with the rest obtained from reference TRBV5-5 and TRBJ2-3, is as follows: DAGVTQSPTHLIKTRGQQVTLRCSPISGHKSVSWYQQVLGQGPQFIFQYYEKEERGRGNFPDRFSARQFPNYSSELNVNALLLGDSALYLCASLIFGQGTTDTQYFGPGTRLTVL.

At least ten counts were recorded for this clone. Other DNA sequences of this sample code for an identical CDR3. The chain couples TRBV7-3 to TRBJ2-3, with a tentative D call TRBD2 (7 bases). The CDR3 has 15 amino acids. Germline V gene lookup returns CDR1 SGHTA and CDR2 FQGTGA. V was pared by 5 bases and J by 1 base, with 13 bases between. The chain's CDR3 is CASSPDSGGTDTQYF. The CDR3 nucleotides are TGTGCCAGCAGCCCGGACAGCGGGGGCACAGATACGCAGTATTTT.

The DNA of the CDR3 is TGCAGCGTCGCCACAGGGAGCAATGGCTACACCTTC. This codes for CSVATGSNGYTF. The chain links TRBV29-1 to TRBJ1-2, with D perhaps TRBD1 (6 bases). The V end lost 6 bases, the J end lost 6 bases, and 14 bases lay between the germline ends. CDR3 length: 12 amino acids. Germline V lookup: CDR1 SQVTM, CDR2 ANQGSEA.

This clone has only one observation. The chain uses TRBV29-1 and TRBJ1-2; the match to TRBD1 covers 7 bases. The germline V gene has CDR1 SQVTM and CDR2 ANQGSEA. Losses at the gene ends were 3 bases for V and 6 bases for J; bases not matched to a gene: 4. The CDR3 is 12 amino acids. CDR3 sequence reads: CSVDRQGHGYTF. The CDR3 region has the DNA TGCAGCGTTGACCGACAGGGCCATGGCTACACCTTC.

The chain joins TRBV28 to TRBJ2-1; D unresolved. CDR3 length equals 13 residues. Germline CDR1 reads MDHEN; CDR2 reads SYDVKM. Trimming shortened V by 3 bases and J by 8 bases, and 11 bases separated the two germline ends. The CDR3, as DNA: TGTGCCAGCAGTTTCCTAAACCTGGATGAGCAGTTCTTC. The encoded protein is CASSFLNLDEQFF.

The CDR3 loop is CASSLGGGYNEQFF. For the CDR3, the DNA is TGTGCCAGCAGCTTAGGGGGAGGGTACAATGAGCAGTTCTTC. The chain joins TRBV5-5 to TRBJ2-1, with a possible D match to TRBD2 (7 bases). V was clipped by 2 bases and J by 4 bases, with 10 bases between them. The CDR3 runs to 14 residues. The germline V gene has CDR1 SGHKS and CDR2 YYEKEE (reference sequence).

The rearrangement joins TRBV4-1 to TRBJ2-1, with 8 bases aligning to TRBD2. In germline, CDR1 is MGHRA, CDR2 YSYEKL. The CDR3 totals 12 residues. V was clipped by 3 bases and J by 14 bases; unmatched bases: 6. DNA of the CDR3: TGCGCCAGCAGCCACCCGGGAGGGCAGGAGTTCTTC. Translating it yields CASSHPGGQEFF.

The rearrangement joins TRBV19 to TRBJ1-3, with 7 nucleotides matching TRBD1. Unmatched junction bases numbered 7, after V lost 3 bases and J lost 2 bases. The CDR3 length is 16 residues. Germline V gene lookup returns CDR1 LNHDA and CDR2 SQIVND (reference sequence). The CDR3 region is CASSIGLGTAGNTIYF. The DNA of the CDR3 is TGTGCCAGTAGTATCGGCCTCGGGACAGCTGGAAACACCATATATTTT.

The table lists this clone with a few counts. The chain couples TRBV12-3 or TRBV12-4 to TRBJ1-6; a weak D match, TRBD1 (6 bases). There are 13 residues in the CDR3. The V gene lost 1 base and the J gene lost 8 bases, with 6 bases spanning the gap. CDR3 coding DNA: TGTGCCAGCAGTTTAGGGGGGCATTCACCCCTCCACTTT. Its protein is CASSLGGHSPLHF.

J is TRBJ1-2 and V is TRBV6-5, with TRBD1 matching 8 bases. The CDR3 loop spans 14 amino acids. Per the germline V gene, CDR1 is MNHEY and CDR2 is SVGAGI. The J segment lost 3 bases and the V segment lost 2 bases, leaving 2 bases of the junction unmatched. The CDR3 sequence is CASSYMGQDYGYTF. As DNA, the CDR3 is TGTGCCAGCAGTTACATGGGACAGGACTATGGCTACACCTTC.

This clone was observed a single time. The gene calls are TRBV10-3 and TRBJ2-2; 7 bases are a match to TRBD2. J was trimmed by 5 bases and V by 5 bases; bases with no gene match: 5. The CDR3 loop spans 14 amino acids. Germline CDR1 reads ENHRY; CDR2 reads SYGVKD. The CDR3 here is CAISREGGTGELFF. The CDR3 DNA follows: TGTGCCATCAGTAGGGAGGGAGGTACCGGGGAGCTGTTTTTT.

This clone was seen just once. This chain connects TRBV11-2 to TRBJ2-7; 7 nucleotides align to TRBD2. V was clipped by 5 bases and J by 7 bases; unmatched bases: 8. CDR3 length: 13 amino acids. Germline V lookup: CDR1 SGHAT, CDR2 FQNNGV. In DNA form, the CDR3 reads TGTGCCAGCAGCCCAGGTGGGGAGGGAGAGCAGTACTTC. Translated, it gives CASSPGGEGEQYF.